Each of the 3 T cell receptor beta chains below was sequenced from the same sample in a study of post-analysis software for immune sequencing data. Findings and caveats of the study: Four or five TRBV segments occurring more often in patients than controls included TRBV5-6, TRBV5-1 and TRBV20-1.

Which antigens these TCRs recognize remains unknown. The TCR beta cDNA libraries contained unique molecular identifiers. TCRdb recomputed calls from the PCR reads with MiXCR, one row per CDR3 protein. The table records 750,000 to 900,000 distinct CDR3 sequences, 40% to 55% of them present only once. The sample consisted of blood. These receptor sequences come from a girl aged 10-17 years with multiple sclerosis.

This clonotype was recorded a few times. The CDR3 nucleotides read TGTGCCAGCAGCCGTCTGTCGGGACAGGGGACCTACGAGCAGTACTTC. Its protein is CASSRLSGQGTYEQYF. V usage is TRBV7-9 and J usage is TRBJ2-7, with 10 bases identical to TRBD1. This CDR3 has 16 residues. After removal of 5 bases from V and 2 bases from J, the junction contained 9 bases not matched to a gene. Germline loops: CDR1 SEHNR, CDR2 FQNEAQ (reference sequence).

The chain joins TRBV4-1 to TRBJ1-4; D ambiguous. Trimming took off 1 base at V and 3 bases at J, with 15 bases between the two ends. CDR3 length: 17 residues. The V gene's germline CDR1 is MGHRA and CDR2 YSYEKL. The CDR3 sequence: CASSQGSLAAPNEKLFF. CDR3 coding DNA: TGCGCCAGCAGCCAAGGAAGTCTCGCGGCCCCTAATGAAAAACTGTTTTTT.

The chain links TRBV7-2 to TRBJ2-1; 11 bases agree with TRBD2. Germline V lookup: CDR1 SGHTA, CDR2 FQGNSA. CDR3 length: 14 amino acids. Germline trimming cut 5 bases from V and 7 bases from J; bases unmatched to any gene: 4. The CDR3 DNA reads TGTGCCAGCAGCGCGGGACTAGCGGAAAATGAGCAGTTCTTC. Amino acid sequence: CASSAGLAENEQFF.